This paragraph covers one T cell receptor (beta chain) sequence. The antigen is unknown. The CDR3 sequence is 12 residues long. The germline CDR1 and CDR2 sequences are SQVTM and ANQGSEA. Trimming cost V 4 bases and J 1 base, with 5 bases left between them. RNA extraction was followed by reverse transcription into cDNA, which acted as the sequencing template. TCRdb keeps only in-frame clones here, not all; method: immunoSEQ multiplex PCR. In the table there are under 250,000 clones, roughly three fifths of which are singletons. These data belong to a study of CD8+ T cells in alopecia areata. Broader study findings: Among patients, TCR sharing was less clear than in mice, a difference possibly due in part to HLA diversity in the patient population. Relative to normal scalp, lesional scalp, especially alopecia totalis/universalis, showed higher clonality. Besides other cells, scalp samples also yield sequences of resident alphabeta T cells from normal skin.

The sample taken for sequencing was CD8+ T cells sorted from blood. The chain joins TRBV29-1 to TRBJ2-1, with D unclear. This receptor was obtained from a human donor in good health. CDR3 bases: TGCAGCGTTGTTCGGTCCTACAATGAGCAGTTCTTC. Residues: CSVVRSYNEQFF.